The 21 T cell receptor beta chains in this list originate from one sample, sequenced in a study of beta chain features in type 1 diabetes. Sequencing targeted expressed TCRB transcripts, as all isolated RNA had been reverse transcribed. The table came from immunoSEQ multiplex PCR; TCRdb's copy has only in-frame clones and leaves some out. This sample carries approximately 140,000 clones, roughly 50% of them seen once, and the ten largest clones take roughly 0.43%. The sequenced sample was Tregs from blood. Every receptor here comes from a man aged 18 to 29 in good health.

The count of this clone is one. The chain employs TRBV11-3 and TRBJ2-7, with no clear D. Trimming left V 0 bases short and J 3 bases short, with 6 bases between. The CDR3 contains 13 residues. The V gene's germline CDR1 is SGHNT and CDR2 YENEEA. The CDR3 DNA reads TGTGCCAGCAGCTTAGAGGTCAGCTACGAGCAGTACTTC. As protein: CASSLEVSYEQYF. The entire variable domain, with the rest obtained from reference TRBV11-3 and TRBJ2-7, is as follows: EAGVVQSPRYKIIEKKQPVAFWCNPISGHNTLYWYLQNLGQGPELLIRYENEEAVDDSQLPKDRFSAERLKGVDSTLKIQPAELGDSAVYLCASSLEVSYEQYFGPGTRLTVT.

The chain joins TRBV6-1 to TRBJ2-7; weak D call: TRBD1 (6 bases). Trimming pared 6 bases from V and 6 bases from J, leaving 12 bases between. The CDR3 is 12 amino acids. Per the germline V gene, CDR1 is MNHNS and CDR2 is SASEGT. CDR3 nucleotide sequence: TGTGCCAGCAGCCTACACAGGGTCGAGCAGTACTTC. This translates into CASSLHRVEQYF.

The table lists this clone with a few counts. The chain has TRBV7-2 and TRBJ2-7; 9 positions match TRBD1. Germline lookup yields CDR1 SGHTA and CDR2 FQGNSA. Losses at the gene ends were 5 bases for V and 1 base for J; bases not matched to a gene: 15. This CDR3 has 18 amino acids. CDR3 sequence (DNA): TGTGCCAGCAGCCCCGGGACAGGGTCCCCGGTCGGGTCCTACGAGCAGTACTTC. This encodes CASSPGTGSPVGSYEQYF.

This clone was observed once. The chain joins TRBV19 to TRBJ1-2; the match to TRBD1 covers 8 bases. The CDR3 runs to 16 residues. The V segment lost 7 bases and the J segment 8 bases; nucleotides outside the gene matches: 18. Per the germline V gene, CDR1 is LNHDA and CDR2 is SQIVND (reference sequence). CDR3 sequence: CASTLGQVLPSRGYTF. CDR3 coding DNA: TGTGCCAGTACCCTGGGACAGGTGCTACCCTCGAGGGGCTACACCTTC.

In its sample, this clone was seen a few times. This rearrangement joins TRBV28 to TRBJ2-1, with TRBD1 identical over 7 bases. V lost 6 bases to trimming and J lost 10 bases; unmatched junction nucleotides: 6. CDR3 length: 12 residues. CDR1 MDHEN and CDR2 SYDVKM come from the germline V gene. CDR3 nucleotide sequence: TGTGCCAGCAGACAAGGGGGCAGGGAGCAGTTCTTC. Protein sequence: CASRQGGREQFF. The full variable domain, in which reference TRBV28 and TRBJ2-1 provide the parts outside the CDR3, is DVKVTQSSRYLVKRTGEKVFLECVQDMDHENMFWYRQDPGLGLRLIYFSYDVKMKEKGDIPEGYSVSREKKERFSLILESASTNQTSMYLCASRQGGREQFFGPGTRLTVL.

The chain joins TRBV7-2 to TRBJ1-4; D unresolved. This CDR3 spans 13 amino acids. Trimming stripped 2 bases from V and 5 bases from J, with 6 bases between. Germline CDR1 and CDR2: SGHTA and FQGNSA. CDR3 in DNA: TGTGCCAGCAGCTTACAGATCAATGAAAAACTGTTTTTT. This translates into CASSLQINEKLFF. Full variable domain (missing parts from reference TRBV7-2 and TRBJ1-4): GAGVSQSPSNKVTEKGKDVELRCDPISGHTALYWYRQSLGQGLEFLIYFQGNSAPDKSGLPSDRFSAERTGGSVSTLTIQRTQQEDSAVYLCASSLQINEKLFFGSGTQLSVL.

The rearrangement uses TRBV7-2 and TRBJ2-7, with D possibly TRBD2 on 6 matching bases. Germline V gene sequence: CDR1 SGHTA, CDR2 FQGNSA. V was trimmed by 0 bases and J by 3 bases, leaving 6 bases between them. The CDR3 spans 13 residues. CDR3 protein: CASSLAGGYEQYF. The DNA for the CDR3 is TGTGCCAGCAGCTTAGCGGGGGGCTACGAGCAGTACTTC.

The rearrangement links TRBV19 to TRBJ2-1; D possibly corresponds to TRBD1 (6 bases). Trimming stripped 8 bases from V and 8 bases from J, with 19 bases between. Germline-derived CDR1 and CDR2 are LNHDA and SQIVND (reference sequence). CDR3 length: 14 amino acids. DNA of the CDR3: TGTGCCAGTGGGCCAGGGGTGGGGTGGGATGAGCAGTTCTTC. It is translated as CASGPGVGWDEQFF.

The rearrangement uses TRBV18 and TRBJ2-1, with TRBD1 identical over 9 bases. V dropped 6 bases and J dropped 7; count of bases not matched to a gene: 10. CDR1 and CDR2 (germline): KGHSH, LQKENI. The CDR3 loop spans 15 amino acids. The DNA of the CDR3 is TGTGCCAGCTCGCGTATTAAGACAGGGGGAAATGAGCAGTTCTTC. Translation: CASSRIKTGGNEQFF.

The chain employs TRBV6-5 and TRBJ1-6; 11 nucleotides agree with TRBD1. The CDR3 has 15 residues. Germline V gene data show CDR1 as MNHEY and CDR2 as SVGAGI. V was clipped by 6 bases and J by 3 bases; unmatched bases: 1. The CDR3 loop is CASRGTGGYNSPLHF. The DNA for the CDR3 is TGTGCCAGCAGAGGGACAGGGGGCTATAATTCACCCCTCCACTTT.

This chain joins TRBV14 and TRBJ1-1; D not certain. This CDR3 is 13 amino acids long. V lost 1 base and J lost 11, with 14 bases in between. Germline CDR1 SGHDN, CDR2 FVKESK. The CDR3 DNA is TGTGCCAGCAGCCAAGTCTTGGGGAGGCGGGCTTTCTTT. Its translation: CASSQVLGRRAFF. The full variable domain, completed using reference TRBV14 and TRBJ1-1, is EAGVTQFPSHSVIEKGQTVTLRCDPISGHDNLYWYRRVMGKEIKFLLHFVKESKQDESGMPNNRFLAERTGGTYSTLKVQPAELEDSGVYFCASSQVLGRRAFFGQGTRLTVV.

The chain carries TRBV28 and TRBJ1-2; D gene ambiguous. The V gene's germline CDR1 is MDHEN and CDR2 SYDVKM. V lost 6 bases and J lost 0, with 8 bases in between. This CDR3 contains 13 residues. The chain's CDR3 is CASSRQTNYGYTF. The CDR3 bases are TGTGCCAGCAGCAGGCAGACTAACTATGGCTACACCTTC.

This chain connects TRBV6-1 to TRBJ2-5; 7 positions match TRBD1. V trimming: 3 bases; J trimming: 5 bases; junction bases outside the gene matches: 6. This CDR3 is 14 amino acids long. Germline V CDR1 and CDR2: MNHNS, SASEGT. The CDR3 nucleotides are TGTGCCAGCAGTGAGACAGGGCCAAGGGAGACCCAGTACTTC. Protein: CASSETGPRETQYF.

V usage is TRBV13 and J usage is TRBJ1-1, with D perhaps matching TRBD1 (5 bases). Germline CDR1 reads PRHDT; CDR2 reads FYEKMQ (reference sequence). Between the trimmed V and J ends, which lost 4 bases and 4 bases, there was a span of 10 bases. The CDR3 length is 13 residues. Here the CDR3 DNA reads TGTGCCAGCAGCTCCAGGGTGTCCACTGAAGCTTTCTTT. Translation gives CASSSRVSTEAFF.

This clone was seen more than once but under ten times. The gene calls are TRBV7-8 and TRBJ1-4, with D tentatively TRBD1 (6 bases). Germline V gene sequence: CDR1 SGHVS, CDR2 FQNEAQ. Trimming pared 4 bases from V and 7 bases from J, leaving 19 bases between. The CDR3 is 16 amino acids. The CDR3: CASSSKRGRGSEKLFF. Written as DNA, the CDR3 is TGTGCCAGCAGCTCAAAGAGGGGCAGGGGAAGTGAAAAACTGTTTTTT.

This clone showed up just once. The rearrangement uses TRBV11-2 and TRBJ2-2; D is unresolved. Germline CDR1 reads SGHAT; CDR2 reads FQNNGV. The V gene lost 1 base and the J gene lost 7 bases, with 7 bases spanning the gap. The CDR3 sequence is 13 residues long. CDR3 sequence (DNA): TGTGCCAGCAGCTTAGGAACAGTCGGGGAGCTGTTTTTT. This codes for CASSLGTVGELFF.

The gene calls are TRBV5-1 and TRBJ2-2; possibly TRBD1 for D (5 bases). The germline V gene encodes CDR1 SGHRS and CDR2 YFSETQ. The CDR3 loop spans 15 amino acids. The ends were cut back, 3 bases at V and 3 bases at J, with 12 bases in the middle. CDR3: CASSWVGPDTGELFF. In DNA form, the CDR3 reads TGCGCCAGCAGCTGGGTGGGGCCCGACACCGGGGAGCTGTTTTTT.

The V call is TRBV16, the J call TRBJ2-7, with D perhaps TRBD1 (6 bases). Germline CDR1 and CDR2: KGHSY and FQNENV. The CDR3 runs 14 residues. V gave up 1 base and J gave up 4 bases, with 11 bases separating them. CDR3 amino acids: CASSQWQGPYEQYF. CDR3 DNA sequence: TGTGCCAGCAGCCAATGGCAGGGGCCATACGAGCAGTACTTC.

This chain connects TRBV18 to TRBJ1-1; 7 positions match TRBD1. Trimming cost V 1 base and J 2 bases; bases outside gene matches: 4. Per germline, CDR1 KGHSH and CDR2 LQKENI. The CDR3 consists of 15 residues. CDR3 in DNA: TGTGCCAGCTCACCACGAACAGGGGTAAACACTGAAGCTTTCTTT. Amino acid sequence: CASSPRTGVNTEAFF.

The J gene is TRBJ2-7, the V gene TRBV29-1; 7 bases fit TRBD1. The CDR3 runs to 14 residues. Germline CDR1 is SQVTM and CDR2 is ANQGSEA. With V trimmed by 4 bases and J by 0 bases, 6 bases remained unmatched. The CDR3: CSVGQGLASYEQYF. The CDR3 DNA reads as TGCAGCGTTGGACAGGGCCTAGCCTCCTACGAGCAGTACTTC.

This clone turned up a few times. The gene calls are TRBV7-9 and TRBJ2-3; 11 bases agree with TRBD2. The CDR3 extends over 16 amino acids. Germline values: CDR1 SEHNR, CDR2 FQNEAQ (reference sequence). With 5 bases clipped from V and 2 bases from J, the junction kept 6 bases outside the gene matches. CDR3 sequence: CASSPGTSGHTDTQYF. DNA for the CDR3: TGTGCCAGCAGCCCTGGGACTAGCGGACACACAGATACGCAGTATTTT.